Listed below are T cell receptor beta chains from one sample, sequenced in a study of blood T cell repertoires in COVID-19. TCRdb's copy holds only in-frame clones and misses some; the assay was immunoSEQ multiplex PCR. Here the sample spans about 52,000 clones, roughly 83% being singletons. The sample was peripheral blood. Receptors originate from a woman older than 75 with acute or convalescent COVID-19. Each CDR3 is given with its conserved first and last residue. A D gene is named only where the DNA matches it firmly. Expanded clones are given a class, and other clones once, few, many or no size at all.

size | D | J | V | DNA | CDR3
NA | TRBD2 | TRBJ2-1 | TRBV11-2 | TGTGCCAGCAGCCTACGGACTAGCGGGAACAACCTCAATGAGCAGTTCTTC | CASSLRTSGNNLNEQFF
NA | TRBD1 | TRBJ2-4 | TRBV5-1 | TGCGCCAGCAGCCCAGGGGGCAACAAAAACATTCAGTACTTC | CASSPGGNKNIQYF
NA | NA | TRBJ1-5 | TRBV7-9 | TGTGCCAGCAGCTTAGGCTCTAGGCAGCCCCAGCATTTT | CASSLGSRQPQHF
NA | NA | TRBJ1-1 | TRBV5-1 | TGCGCCAGCAGCTCACAGGGTCCACTTAACACTGAAGCTTTCTTT | CASSSQGPLNTEAFF
NA | TRBD1 | TRBJ2-2 | TRBV2 | TGTGCCAGCAGGGGACAGGGCGACACCGGGGAGCTGTTTTTT | CASRGQGDTGELFF
NA | TRBD1 | TRBJ1-2 | TRBV5-4 | TGTGCCAGCAGTCGGGACAGGAACTATGGCTACACCTTC | CASSRDRNYGYTF
NA | TRBD1 | TRBJ1-3 | TRBV28 | TGTGCCAGCAGTGTCACGACAGGGTACGGAAACACCATATATTTT | CASSVTTGYGNTIYF
NA | TRBD1 | TRBJ1-3 | TRBV7-9 | TGTGCCAGCAGCCAGGGGGACCCGAGCTCTGGAAACACCATATATTTT | CASSQGDPSSGNTIYF
NA | TRBD1 | TRBJ1-3 | TRBV5-4 | TGTGCCAGCAGCTTGGTCAGGGGGCAGGTTGGCTCTGGAAACACCATATATTTT | CASSLVRGQVGSGNTIYF
NA | TRBD1 | TRBJ1-6 | TRBV6-5 | TGTGCCACCAGACAGGGCCGGAATTCACCCCTCCACTTT | CATRQGRNSPLHF
NA | TRBD1 | TRBJ1-2 | TRBV13 | TGTGCCAGCAGCTGGGGACAGGGGGCTTGGTATGGCTACACCTTC | CASSWGQGAWYGYTF
NA | TRBD1 | TRBJ2-7 | TRBV19 | TGTGCCAGTAGTCGGGCTGCCCCGGGAACAGGGGGTTACGAGCAGTACTTC | CASSRAAPGTGGYEQYF
NA | NA | TRBJ2-2 | TRBV3-1/TRBV3-2 | TGTGCCAGCAGCCAAGACGAGGTCAACACCGGGGAGCTGTTTTTT | CASSQDEVNTGELFF
NA | NA | TRBJ1-5 | TRBV2 | TGTGCCAGCAGTGAACATAGAAGCAATCAGCCCCAGCATTTT | CASSEHRSNQPQHF
NA | NA | TRBJ1-1 | TRBV5-6 | TGTGCCAGCAGCTTGGGGGCAGAAATTGAAGCTTTCTTT | CASSLGAEIEAFF
NA | TRBD1 | TRBJ1-5 | TRBV6-1 | TGTGCCAGCAGTGTGGTGGACAGGGGGCCCCATAGCAATCAGCCCCAGCATTTT | CASSVVDRGPHSNQPQHF
NA | TRBD1 | TRBJ1-5 | TRBV7-9 | TGTGCCAGCAGCCTTACAGGGGACAATCAGCCCCAGCATTTT | CASSLTGDNQPQHF
NA | TRBD1 | TRBJ2-3 | TRBV20-1 | TGCAGTGCTAGTGGTGGCGGGACAGGGGTCGAGGACACAGATACGCAGTATTTT | CSASGGGTGVEDTDTQYF
NA | TRBD1 | TRBJ2-3 | TRBV7-3 | TGTGCCAGCAACCCGACAGGGGTCACAGATACGCAGTATTTT | CASNPTGVTDTQYF
NA | TRBD1 | TRBJ2-7 | TRBV5-1 | TGCGCCAGCAGCTTGGGTGGGGACAGGGGTTATGAGCAGTACTTC | CASSLGGDRGYEQYF
NA | TRBD1 | TRBJ1-2 | TRBV20-1 | TGCAGTGCTAGTAACCCGGGACAGGTGGGCTTTGGCTACACCTTC | CSASNPGQVGFGYTF
NA | NA | TRBJ1-3 | TRBV19 | TGTGCCAGTAGTTTCAGGGTAAATCCCGGAAACACCATATATTTT | CASSFRVNPGNTIYF
NA | TRBD1 | TRBJ2-1 | TRBV19 | TGTGCCAGTAGCCAAGGGACAGGGGGCACGTACAATGAGCAGTTCTTC | CASSQGTGGTYNEQFF
once | TRBD1 | TRBJ2-1 | TRBV15 | TGTGCCACCAGCGCCGGACAGGGGAAATACAATGAGCAGTTCTTC | CATSAGQGKYNEQFF
NA | TRBD2 | TRBJ2-1 | TRBV27 | TGTGCCAGCAGTAGGACTAGCGGGAGGGTTGAGCAGTTCTTC | CASSRTSGRVEQFF
NA | NA | TRBJ1-2 | TRBV3-1/TRBV3-2 | TGTGCCAGCAGCCAAGATACTGTTGGGGGGGGCGGCTACACCTTC | CASSQDTVGGGGYTF
NA | NA | TRBJ1-1 | TRBV3-1/TRBV3-2 | TGTGCCAGCAGCCAAGAAGACTACTGGACAGAGAACACTGAAGCTTTCTTT | CASSQEDYWTENTEAFF
NA | TRBD1 | TRBJ1-6 | TRBV30 | TGTGCCCTTGACAGGGTCCGGAGGGATTCACCCCTCCACTTT | CALDRVRRDSPLHF
NA | NA | TRBJ1-3 | TRBV5-5 | TGTGCCAGCAGCTCCCCCATGACTCACTCTGGAAACACCATATATTTT | CASSSPMTHSGNTIYF
NA | TRBD1 | TRBJ2-2 | TRBV27 | TGTGCCAGCAGCCGGACAGGGAGAACCGGGGAGCTGTTTTTT | CASSRTGRTGELFF
NA | TRBD1 | TRBJ1-6 | TRBV6-5 | TGTGCCAGCAGGGGGGGACAGAATTATTATTCACCCCTCCACTTT | CASRGGQNYYSPLHF
NA | NA | TRBJ1-2 | TRBV2 | TGTGCCAGCAGTGTCCGGGGGAACTATGGCTACACCTTC | CASSVRGNYGYTF
once | NA | TRBJ1-6 | TRBV2 | TGTGCCAGCAGTGAAGCTCGGAGTAATTCACCCCTCCACTTT | CASSEARSNSPLHF
NA | NA | TRBJ1-3 | TRBV13 | TGTGCCAGCAGGAGTCGGAGCTCTGGAAACACCATATATTTT | CASRSRSSGNTIYF
NA | TRBD2 | TRBJ2-3 | TRBV5-1 | TGCGCCAGCAGCTTGACTAGCGGCTTCACAGATACGCAGTATTTT | CASSLTSGFTDTQYF
NA | TRBD2 | TRBJ2-3 | TRBV27 | TGTGCCAGCAGTTTATCGAAGCTAGCGGGAGTCCCAGATACGCAGTATTTT | CASSLSKLAGVPDTQYF
NA | TRBD1 | TRBJ2-2 | TRBV24-1 | TGTGCCACCAGTGACTCCGGGACAGGGGGAAAGGCCGGGGAGCTGTTTTTT | CATSDSGTGGKAGELFF
NA | NA | TRBJ2-1 | TRBV18 | TGTGCCAGCTCACCGGCCGCGGGTGGTCATGAGCAGTTCTTC | CASSPAAGGHEQFF
NA | TRBD1 | TRBJ1-5 | TRBV5-6 | TGTGCCAGCAGCCGGGACAGGGATAATCAGCCCCAGCATTTT | CASSRDRDNQPQHF
NA | NA | TRBJ1-6 | TRBV5-4 | TGTGCCAGCAGCAAACCGACAGTTAATTCACCCCTCCACTTT | CASSKPTVNSPLHF
NA | TRBD1 | TRBJ2-2 | TRBV23-1 | TGCGCCAGCCCCGACAGGGGTGAGATCCGGGCCGGGGAGCTGTTTTTT | CASPDRGEIRAGELFF
NA | NA | TRBJ2-2 | TRBV9 | TGTGCCAGCAGCGGCCGGGACATCGCACCCCGGACCGGGGAGCTGTTTTTT | CASSGRDIAPRTGELFF
NA | TRBD1 | TRBJ2-1 | TRBV27 | TGTGCCAGCACCAAGGACAGGGTCTCCTACAATGAGCAGTTCTTC | CASTKDRVSYNEQFF
NA | TRBD2 | TRBJ2-3 | TRBV30 | TGTGCCTGGAGTGTACACCTAGCGGGGGGGAGGGATACGCAGTATTTT | CAWSVHLAGGRDTQYF
NA | TRBD1 | TRBJ1-1 | TRBV19 | TGTGCCGTCACTTCCGGGACAGTGACATCGGGGTCTGAAGCTTTCTTT | CAVTSGTVTSGSEAFF